Below, 12 T cell receptor beta chains from the same sample are listed, as sequenced in a study of CD8 T cells in Susac syndrome. The RNA input was about 0.5 to 1 ug, and it was reverse transcribed with random hexamers. In TCRdb, the immunoSEQ multiplex PCR reads were re-called with MiXCR into one record per CDR3 protein. The repertoire consists of 95,000 to 150,000 distinct CDR3 sequences, with around 94% occurring once and the leading ten covering approximately 0.2%. Sequencing used CD8+ T cells from PBMCs. Source of these receptors: a human donor with Susac syndrome.

The CDR3 DNA sequence: TGTGCCAGCAGCCAAGAGACTAGCGTGGTGACCCAGTACTTC. Its translation is CASSQETSVVTQYF. The V call is TRBV4-2, the J call TRBJ2-5; 8 nucleotides align to TRBD2. This CDR3 region has 14 residues. Germline CDR1 is LGHNA and CDR2 is YNFKEQ. Germline trimming cut 0 bases from V and 7 bases from J; bases unmatched to any gene: 4.

The genes are TRBV9 and TRBJ2-5, with TRBD1 as a possible D gene (6 bases). Germline loops: CDR1 SGDLS, CDR2 YYNGEE. V lost 4 bases and J lost 0, with 16 bases in between. The CDR3 covers 16 residues. The CDR3 loop reads CASSQGAGAYQETQYF. In nucleotides, the CDR3 is TGTGCCAGCAGCCAAGGGGCAGGGGCCTACCAAGAGACCCAGTACTTC. Supplemented by reference TRBV9 and TRBJ2-5, the full variable domain reads DSGVTQTPKHLITATGQRVTLRCSPRSGDLSVYWYQQSLDQGLQFLIQYYNGEERAKGNILERFSAQQFPDLHSELNLSSLELGDSALYFCASSQGAGAYQETQYFGPGTRLLVL.

The chain combines TRBV12-3 or TRBV12-4 with TRBJ2-7; the D gene could be TRBD1 or TRBD2 (5 bases each). The V gene lost 5 bases and the J gene lost 3 bases, with 17 bases spanning the gap. The CDR3 extends over 15 amino acids. CDR3 residues: CASSGDRSFRYEQYF. CDR3 sequence (DNA): TGTGCCAGCAGTGGGGACCGCAGTTTCCGCTACGAGCAGTACTTC.

The chain couples TRBV20-1 to TRBJ2-7, with D possibly being TRBD2 (5 bases). Germline CDR1 reads DFQATT; CDR2 reads SNEGSKA (reference sequence). Trimming shortened V by 1 base and J by 0 bases, and 10 bases separated the two germline ends. This CDR3 comprises 14 residues. The CDR3 reads CSARGETNSYEQYF. The CDR3 DNA reads TGCAGTGCTAGAGGGGAGACTAACTCCTACGAGCAGTACTTC.

This clonotype was recorded only once. This sequence joins TRBV5-1 and TRBJ1-6; D is unclear. The CDR3 has 17 residues. The V end lost 0 bases, the J end lost 6 bases, and 16 bases lay between the germline ends. CDR1 SGHRS and CDR2 YFSETQ come from the germline V gene. This CDR3 is CASSLAIGTSLNSPLHF. In DNA, the CDR3 is TGCGCCAGCAGCTTGGCCATCGGAACAAGCCTTAATTCACCCCTCCACTTT.

This chain joins TRBV9 and TRBJ1-6; 8 nucleotides line up with TRBD1. CDR1 and CDR2 from the germline V gene are SGDLS and YYNGEE. V was clipped by 3 bases and J by 8 bases; unmatched bases: 10. CDR3 length: 16 residues. The CDR3 here is CASSAVPGQEHSPLHF. DNA for the CDR3: TGTGCCAGCAGCGCAGTCCCGGGACAGGAACATTCACCCCTCCACTTT.

The V gene is TRBV4-1, the J gene TRBJ1-6; D not certain. The germline V gene has CDR1 MGHRA and CDR2 YSYEKL. CDR3 size: 12 residues. V shed 0 bases and J shed 10 bases, with 4 bases lying between them. For the CDR3, the DNA is TGCGCCAGCAGCCAAGAGGCCTCACCCCTCCACTTT. It encodes CASSQEASPLHF.

This chain joins TRBV5-6 and TRBJ1-5; D is unclear. The germline V and J ends were trimmed by 0 bases and 6 bases, with 7 bases remaining between them. Germline V gives CDR1 SGHDT, CDR2 YYEEEE. CDR3 size: 13 residues. CDR3 coding DNA: TGTGCCAGCAGCTTGGAGGGATCTCAGCCCCAGCATTTT. Amino acids: CASSLEGSQPQHF.

The rearrangement links TRBV25-1 to TRBJ1-2; D is possibly TRBD1 (5 bases). The CDR3 is made up of 14 amino acids. Germline CDR1 MGHDK, CDR2 SYGVNS. V was pared by 2 bases and J by 4 bases, with 11 bases between. The CDR3 coding sequence is TGTGCCAGCAGTGAAGAGACAGACTTCTATGGCTACACCTTC. It encodes CASSEETDFYGYTF.

This chain joins TRBV20-1 and TRBJ2-3, with D perhaps matching TRBD2 (5 bases). Trimming pared 5 bases from V and 2 bases from J, leaving 14 bases between. Germline lookup yields CDR1 DFQATT and CDR2 SNEGSKA (reference sequence). This CDR3 is 14 amino acids long. The CDR3 loop reads CSALVPEATDTQYF. CDR3 DNA sequence: TGCAGTGCTCTAGTCCCGGAGGCCACAGATACGCAGTATTTT.

The rearrangement joins TRBV27 to TRBJ1-5; D possibly corresponds to TRBD1 (5 bases). Deletions cut 0 bases from V and 6 bases from J, with 9 bases between. The CDR3 spans 14 residues. CDR1 MNHEY and CDR2 SMNVEV come from the germline V gene (reference sequence). CDR3 nucleotide sequence: TGTGCCAGCAGTTTATCGTCGGGGGGTCAGCCCCAGCATTTT. Translated, it gives CASSLSSGGQPQHF.

This chain links TRBV5-1 with TRBJ2-7; weak D call: TRBD1 (6 bases). From germline, CDR1 is SGHRS and CDR2 YFSETQ. The CDR3 totals 14 residues. Trimming took off 1 base at V and 4 bases at J, with 12 bases between the two ends. The CDR3 here is CASSLRGSYYEQYF. The CDR3 DNA follows: TGCGCCAGCAGCTTGAGGGGGTCGTATTACGAGCAGTACTTC.